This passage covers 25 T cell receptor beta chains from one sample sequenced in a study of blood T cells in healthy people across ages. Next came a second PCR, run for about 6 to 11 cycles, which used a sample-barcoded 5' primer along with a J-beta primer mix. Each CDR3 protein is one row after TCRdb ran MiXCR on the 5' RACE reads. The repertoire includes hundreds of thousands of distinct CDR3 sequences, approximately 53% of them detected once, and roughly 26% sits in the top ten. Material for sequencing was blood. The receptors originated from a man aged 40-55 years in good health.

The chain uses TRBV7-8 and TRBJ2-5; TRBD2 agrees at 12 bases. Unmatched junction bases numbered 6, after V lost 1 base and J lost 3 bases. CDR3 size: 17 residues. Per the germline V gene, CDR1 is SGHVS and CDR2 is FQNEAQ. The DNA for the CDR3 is TGTGCCAGCAGCTTAGTTCCGAGACTAGCGGGGGAAGAGACCCAGTACTTC. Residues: CASSLVPRLAGEETQYF.

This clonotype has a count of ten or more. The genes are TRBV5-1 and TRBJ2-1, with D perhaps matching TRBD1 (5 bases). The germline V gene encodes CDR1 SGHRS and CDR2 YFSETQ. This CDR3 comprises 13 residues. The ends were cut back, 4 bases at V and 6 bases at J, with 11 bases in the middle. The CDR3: CASSLDQGNEQFF. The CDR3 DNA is TGCGCCAGCAGCCTGGATCAGGGCAATGAGCAGTTCTTC.

CDR3 region: CASTRGRNYNEQFF. The CDR3 DNA follows: TGTGCCAGCACCCGGGGGAGGAACTACAATGAGCAGTTCTTC. The chain joins TRBV12-3 or TRBV12-4 to TRBJ2-1; tentative D call: TRBD2 (6 bases). The CDR3 is made up of 14 amino acids. V lost 7 bases and J 3 bases, leaving 13 bases between the germline ends.

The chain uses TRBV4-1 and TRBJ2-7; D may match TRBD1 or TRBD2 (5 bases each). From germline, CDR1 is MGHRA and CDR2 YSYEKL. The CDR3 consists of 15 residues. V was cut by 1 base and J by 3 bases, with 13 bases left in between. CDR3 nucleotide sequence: TGCGCCAGCAGCCAAGGAACGGGACGTCGCTACGAGCAGTACTTC. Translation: CASSQGTGRRYEQYF.

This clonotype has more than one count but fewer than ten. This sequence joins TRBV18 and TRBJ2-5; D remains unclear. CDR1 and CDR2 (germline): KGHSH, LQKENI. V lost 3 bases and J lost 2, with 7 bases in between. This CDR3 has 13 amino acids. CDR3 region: CASSPATQETQYF. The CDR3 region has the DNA TGTGCCAGCTCACCCGCTACGCAAGAGACCCAGTACTTC.

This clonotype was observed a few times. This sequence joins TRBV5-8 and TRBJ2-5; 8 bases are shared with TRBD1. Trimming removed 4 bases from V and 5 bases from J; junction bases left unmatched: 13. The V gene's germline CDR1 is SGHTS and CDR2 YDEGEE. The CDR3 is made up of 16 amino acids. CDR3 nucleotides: TGTGCCAGCAGCACCCGCTGGACAGGGATGTCGGAGACCCAGTACTTC. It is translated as CASSTRWTGMSETQYF.

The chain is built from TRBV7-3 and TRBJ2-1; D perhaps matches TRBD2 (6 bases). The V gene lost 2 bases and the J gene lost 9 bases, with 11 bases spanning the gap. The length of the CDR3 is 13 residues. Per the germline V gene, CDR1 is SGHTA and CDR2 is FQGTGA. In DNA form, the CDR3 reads TGTGCCAGCAGCTTACAGGTGGAGGGTGAGCAGTTCTTC. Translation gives CASSLQVEGEQFF.

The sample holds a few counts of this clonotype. CDR3 sequence: CAAGPPYTSYGYTF. The CDR3 DNA follows: TGTGCCGCCGGACCCCCATATACGTCCTATGGCTACACCTTC. The chain is built from TRBV21-1 and TRBJ1-2; TRBD1, the table's D call, was not compared with the DNA. TRBV21-1 is a known pseudogene. CDR3 length equals 14 residues.

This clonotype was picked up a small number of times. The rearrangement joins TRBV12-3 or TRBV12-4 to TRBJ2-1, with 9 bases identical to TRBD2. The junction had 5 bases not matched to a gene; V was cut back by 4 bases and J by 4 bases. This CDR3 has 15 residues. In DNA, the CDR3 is TGTGCCAGCAGTTGCTCGACTAGCGGTTACAATGAGCAGTTCTTC. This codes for CASSCSTSGYNEQFF.

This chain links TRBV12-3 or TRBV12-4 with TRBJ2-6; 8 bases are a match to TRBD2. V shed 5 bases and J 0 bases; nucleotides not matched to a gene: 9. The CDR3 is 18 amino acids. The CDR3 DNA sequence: TGTGCCAGCAGTCCGGGACTAGTTTTCCTCTCTGGGGCCAACGTCCTGACTTTC. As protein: CASSPGLVFLSGANVLTF.

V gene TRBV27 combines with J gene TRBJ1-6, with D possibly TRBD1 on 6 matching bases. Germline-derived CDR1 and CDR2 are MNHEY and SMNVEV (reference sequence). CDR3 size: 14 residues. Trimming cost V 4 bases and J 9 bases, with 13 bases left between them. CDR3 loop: CASSSSTGSSPLHF. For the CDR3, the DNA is TGTGCCAGCAGTTCCTCGACAGGCTCTTCACCCCTCCACTTT.

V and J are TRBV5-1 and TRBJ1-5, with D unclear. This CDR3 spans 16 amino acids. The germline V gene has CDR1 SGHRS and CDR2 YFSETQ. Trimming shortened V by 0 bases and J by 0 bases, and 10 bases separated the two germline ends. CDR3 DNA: TGCGCCAGCAGCTTGGAAGGGCCGACTAGCAATCAGCCCCAGCATTTT. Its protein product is CASSLEGPTSNQPQHF.

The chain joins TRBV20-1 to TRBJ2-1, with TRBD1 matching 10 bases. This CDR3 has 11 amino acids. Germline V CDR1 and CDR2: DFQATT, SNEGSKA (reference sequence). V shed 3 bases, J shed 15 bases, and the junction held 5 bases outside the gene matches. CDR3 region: CSASRDRGLFF. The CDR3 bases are TGCAGTGCTAGTAGGGACAGGGGTCTGTTCTTC.

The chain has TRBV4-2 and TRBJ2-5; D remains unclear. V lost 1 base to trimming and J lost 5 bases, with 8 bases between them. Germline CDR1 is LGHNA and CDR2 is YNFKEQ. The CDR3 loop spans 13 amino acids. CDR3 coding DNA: TGTGCCAGCAGCCAAGGTTCTGTGGAGACCCAGTACTTC. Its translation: CASSQGSVETQYF.

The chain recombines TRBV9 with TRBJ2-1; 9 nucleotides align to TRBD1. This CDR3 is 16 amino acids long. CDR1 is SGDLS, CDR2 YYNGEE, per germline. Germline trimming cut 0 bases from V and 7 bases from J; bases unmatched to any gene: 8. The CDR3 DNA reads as TGTGCCAGCAGCGTAGTGGCACAGGGGGCAAGAAATGAGCAGTTCTTC. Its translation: CASSVVAQGARNEQFF.

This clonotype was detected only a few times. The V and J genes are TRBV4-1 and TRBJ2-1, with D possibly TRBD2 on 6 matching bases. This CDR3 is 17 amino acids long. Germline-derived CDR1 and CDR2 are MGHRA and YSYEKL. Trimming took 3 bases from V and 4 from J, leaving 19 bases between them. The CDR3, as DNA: TGCGCCAGCAGCCAGGCGAGAGCGGGTATTACATACAATGAGCAGTTCTTC. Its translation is CASSQARAGITYNEQFF.

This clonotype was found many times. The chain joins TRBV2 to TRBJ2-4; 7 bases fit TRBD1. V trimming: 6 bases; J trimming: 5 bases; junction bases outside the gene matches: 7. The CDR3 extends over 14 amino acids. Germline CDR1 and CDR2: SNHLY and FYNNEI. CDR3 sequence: CASSDVGTENIQYF. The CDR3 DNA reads TGTGCCAGCAGCGACGTAGGGACAGAAAACATTCAGTACTTC.

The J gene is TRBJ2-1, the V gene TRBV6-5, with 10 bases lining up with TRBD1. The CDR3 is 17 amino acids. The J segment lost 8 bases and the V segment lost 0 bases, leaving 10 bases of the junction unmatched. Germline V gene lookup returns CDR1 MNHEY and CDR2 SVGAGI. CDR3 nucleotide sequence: TGTGCCAGCAGTTACTCGCTATCGACAGGGGGCGAGGATGAGCAGTTCTTC. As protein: CASSYSLSTGGEDEQFF.

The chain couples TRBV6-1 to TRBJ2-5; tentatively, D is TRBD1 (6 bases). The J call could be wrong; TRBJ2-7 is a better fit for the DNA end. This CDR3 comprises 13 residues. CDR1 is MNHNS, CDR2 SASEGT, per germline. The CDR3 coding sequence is TGTGCCAGCAGTGTATCACAGGGATACGAGCAGTACTTC. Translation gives CASSVSQGYEQYF.

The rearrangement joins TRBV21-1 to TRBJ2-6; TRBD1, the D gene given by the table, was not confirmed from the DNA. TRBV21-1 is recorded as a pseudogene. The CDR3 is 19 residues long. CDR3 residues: CASSTHSGAGRSGANVLTF. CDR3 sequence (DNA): TGTGCCAGCAGCACCCATAGTGGCGCAGGGCGATCTGGGGCCAACGTCCTGACTTTC.

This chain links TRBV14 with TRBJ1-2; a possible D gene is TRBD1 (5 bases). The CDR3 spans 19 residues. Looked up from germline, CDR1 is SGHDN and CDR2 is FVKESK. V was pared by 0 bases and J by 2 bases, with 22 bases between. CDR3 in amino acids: CASSQEVVDKALPNYGYTF. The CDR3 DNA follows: TGTGCCAGCAGCCAAGAGGTTGTGGACAAGGCTCTCCCGAACTATGGCTACACCTTC.

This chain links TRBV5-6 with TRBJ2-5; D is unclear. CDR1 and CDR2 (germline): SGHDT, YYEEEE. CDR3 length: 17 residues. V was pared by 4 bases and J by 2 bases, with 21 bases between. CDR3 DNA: TGTGCCAGCAGCGCCTCCTTAATCCCCCCTGCTCAAGAGACCCAGTACTTC. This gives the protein CASSASLIPPAQETQYF.

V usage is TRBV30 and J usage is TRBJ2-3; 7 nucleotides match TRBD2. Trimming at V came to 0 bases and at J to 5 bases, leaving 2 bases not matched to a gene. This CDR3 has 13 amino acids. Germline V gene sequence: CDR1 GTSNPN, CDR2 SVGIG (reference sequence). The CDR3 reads CAWSVGGVDTQYF. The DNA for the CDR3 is TGTGCCTGGAGTGTGGGGGGGGTAGATACGCAGTATTTT.

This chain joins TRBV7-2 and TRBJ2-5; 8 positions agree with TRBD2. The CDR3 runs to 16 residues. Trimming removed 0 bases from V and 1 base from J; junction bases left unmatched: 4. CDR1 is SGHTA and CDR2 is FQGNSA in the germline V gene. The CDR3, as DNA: TGTGCCAGCAGCTTAGCTATGGCGGGGGGCCAAGAGACCCAGTACTTC. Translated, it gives CASSLAMAGGQETQYF.

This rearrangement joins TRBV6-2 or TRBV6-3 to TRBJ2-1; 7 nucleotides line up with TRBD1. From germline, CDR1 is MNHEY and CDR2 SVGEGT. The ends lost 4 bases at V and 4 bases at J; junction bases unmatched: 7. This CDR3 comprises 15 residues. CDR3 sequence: CASSSSGTAYNEQFF. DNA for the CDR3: TGTGCCAGCAGTTCATCCGGGACAGCTTACAATGAGCAGTTCTTC.